This passage covers 16 T cell receptor beta chains from one sample sequenced in a study of cytomegalovirus exposure and HLA in healthy donors. It was with 60 Vbeta and 13 Jbeta primers that the PCR ran. Libraries were prepared by immunoSEQ multiplex PCR; TCRdb keeps only in-frame clonotypes and omits some of them. The sample has over 130,000 clones; 82% are singletons. Sequencing was performed on PBMCs. These receptors were taken from a male donor in good health and CMV-seronegative.

This clone was seen once. The genes are TRBV4-2 and TRBJ2-1; 10 bases match TRBD2. Germline-derived CDR1 and CDR2 are LGHNA and YNFKEQ. This CDR3 has 15 residues. The V segment lost 1 base and the J segment 10 bases; nucleotides outside the gene matches: 7. The chain's CDR3 is CASSQGTSGEVEQFF. The CDR3 bases are TGTGCCAGCAGCCAAGGGACTAGCGGTGAAGTGGAGCAGTTCTTC.

The V and J genes are TRBV2 and TRBJ2-1; 11 bases are a match to TRBD2. Losses at the gene ends were 6 bases for V and 7 bases for J; bases not matched to a gene: 11. The CDR3 is 16 residues long. Germline values: CDR1 SNHLY, CDR2 FYNNEI. The CDR3 nucleotides read TGTGCCAGCAGGACCTTAGCGGGAGGGGGAGATAATGAGCAGTTCTTC. Translating gives CASRTLAGGGDNEQFF.

The chain has TRBV21-1 and TRBJ1-1; the D call TRBD1 from the table was never checked on the DNA. TRBV21-1 is reported as a pseudogene. This CDR3 spans 16 amino acids. CDR3 sequence (DNA): TGTGCCAGCAGCAAAGAGTTAAGACAGAAGAACACTGAAGCTTTCTTT. Its protein is CASSKELRQKNTEAFF.

The V and J genes are TRBV5-6 and TRBJ2-5, with TRBD2 matching 12 bases. The length of the CDR3 is 16 residues. V lost 1 base, J lost 4 bases, and 5 bases stayed unmatched. The germline CDR1 and CDR2 sequences are SGHDT and YYEEEE. The CDR3 DNA follows: TGTGCCAGCAGCTTGACTAGCGGGAGGTGGGTAGAGACCCAGTACTTC. Translated: CASSLTSGRWVETQYF.

The gene calls are TRBV5-1 and TRBJ1-3; 9 nucleotides match TRBD1. This CDR3 is 14 amino acids long. Germline V gene data show CDR1 as SGHRS and CDR2 as YFSETQ. V lost 4 bases to trimming and J lost 8 bases; unmatched junction nucleotides: 7. Here the CDR3 reads CASSPGQGGDTIYF. The CDR3 bases are TGCGCCAGCAGCCCGGGACAGGGTGGGGACACCATATATTTT.

V and J are TRBV20-1 and TRBJ2-7, with 9 bases identical to TRBD1. Trimming removed 6 bases from V and 13 bases from J; junction bases left unmatched: 10. CDR1 is DFQATT and CDR2 is SNEGSKA in the germline V gene (reference sequence). CDR3 length: 11 amino acids. The DNA for the CDR3 is TGCAGTGCCCCACAGGGGGCTGTGCTTTACTTC. Protein product: CSAPQGAVLYF.

This chain links TRBV4-3 with TRBJ2-7; TRBD2 agrees at 10 bases. The CDR3 totals 14 residues. CDR1 LGHNA and CDR2 YSLEER come from the germline V gene. J was trimmed by 3 bases and V by 4 bases; bases with no gene match: 3. This chain's CDR3 is CASSPGTSVYEQYF. The DNA of the CDR3 is TGCGCCAGCAGCCCCGGGACTAGCGTCTACGAGCAGTACTTC.

The rearrangement uses TRBV11-2 and TRBJ2-1; 7 nucleotides agree with TRBD2. CDR3 length: 15 amino acids. V gave up 5 bases and J gave up 6 bases; unmatched junction bases: 10. Germline V lookup: CDR1 SGHAT, CDR2 FQNNGV. CDR3 sequence: CASSLGGRAGNEQFF. The CDR3 DNA reads as TGTGCCAGCAGCCTCGGTGGGAGGGCTGGCAATGAGCAGTTCTTC.

The chain links TRBV9 to TRBJ1-5; possible D gene TRBD1, 5 bases. Germline V lookup: CDR1 SGDLS, CDR2 YYNGEE. The CDR3 length is 18 residues. Trimming shortened V by 7 bases and J by 0 bases, and 23 bases separated the two germline ends. Here the CDR3 reads CASGGVTGGQYSNQPQHF. DNA for the CDR3: TGTGCCAGCGGTGGCGTGACGGGGGGTCAGTATAGCAATCAGCCCCAGCATTTT.

The genes are TRBV11-2 and TRBJ2-1; 8 positions match TRBD1. CDR3 size: 15 residues. Germline V gene lookup returns CDR1 SGHAT and CDR2 FQNNGV. V shed 3 bases, J shed 3 bases, and the junction held 4 bases outside the gene matches. The CDR3 DNA follows: TGTGCCAGCAGCTTCGACGACAGGGGCTACAATGAGCAGTTCTTC. Amino acid sequence: CASSFDDRGYNEQFF.

The CDR3 protein is CASSLVLAGANVLTF. In nucleotides, the CDR3 is TGTGCCAGCAGCTTGGTTCTTGCTGGGGCCAACGTCCTGACTTTC. The rearrangement joins TRBV5-4 to TRBJ2-6, with D unclear. Germline values: CDR1 SGHNT, CDR2 YYREEE (reference sequence). CDR3 length: 15 amino acids. The V gene lost 0 bases and the J gene lost 2 bases, with 6 bases spanning the gap.

J is TRBJ1-2 and V is TRBV30; TRBD1 might be the D (6 bases). The CDR3 length is 15 residues. Germline lookup yields CDR1 GTSNPN and CDR2 SVGIG (reference sequence). Trimming shortened V by 4 bases and J by 3 bases, and 18 bases separated the two germline ends. CDR3 nucleotide sequence: TGTGCCTGGACCGTCCGGGACACTTTATACTATGGCTACACCTTC. It yields the protein CAWTVRDTLYYGYTF.

The rearrangement joins TRBV15 to TRBJ1-2, with D tentatively TRBD1 (6 bases). CDR3 length: 15 residues. The germline V gene encodes CDR1 LNHNV and CDR2 YYDKDF (reference sequence). Between the trimmed V and J ends, which lost 7 bases and 8 bases, there was a span of 23 bases. CDR3 sequence: CATTGATRGKLGYTF. CDR3 nucleotide sequence: TGTGCCACCACAGGGGCCACAAGGGGTAAACTAGGCTACACCTTC.

This sequence joins TRBV7-2 and TRBJ2-1; 9 nucleotides line up with TRBD2. Per the germline V gene, CDR1 is SGHTA and CDR2 is FQGNSA. The CDR3 is made up of 15 amino acids. V lost 1 base, J lost 2 bases, and 0 bases stayed unmatched. The CDR3 loop reads CASSLGLAAYNEQFF. CDR3 DNA sequence: TGTGCCAGCAGCTTAGGACTAGCGGCCTACAATGAGCAGTTCTTC.

This rearrangement joins TRBV4-1 to TRBJ2-1, with D maybe TRBD2 (5 bases). The CDR3 runs to 16 residues. The V gene lost 2 bases and the J gene lost 4 bases, with 15 bases spanning the gap. Germline CDR1 reads MGHRA; CDR2 reads YSYEKL. DNA for the CDR3: TGCGCCAGCAGCCAACTGCCGGAGGCGCCTTACAATGAGCAGTTCTTC. Its translation: CASSQLPEAPYNEQFF.

This clone was seen only once. The J gene is TRBJ2-7, the V gene TRBV6-5, with TRBD1 as a possible D gene (5 bases). The CDR3 has 13 residues. Trimming cost V 6 bases and J 3 bases, with 12 bases left between them. The V gene's germline CDR1 is MNHEY and CDR2 SVGAGI. This CDR3 reads CASSDHRFYEQYF. DNA for the CDR3: TGTGCCAGCAGCGATCACAGGTTCTACGAGCAGTACTTC.